The 5 T cell receptor beta chains reported below all come from one sample, sequenced in a study of T cells in localized non-small cell lung cancer. TCRdb's table, derived via immunoSEQ multiplex PCR, lists solely in-frame clones and lacks some. The sample has tens of thousands of clones, 65% to 85% seen once. Sequencing was performed on peripheral blood mononuclear cells, taken before any cancer treatment. All receptors come from a man aged 40-75 years with stage III lung adenocarcinoma.

V usage is TRBV4-1 and J usage is TRBJ2-1; D is unresolved. The CDR3 totals 15 residues. Germline assignment: CDR1 MGHRA and CDR2 YSYEKL. V lost 4 bases to trimming and J lost 0 bases, with 10 bases between them. The CDR3 nucleotides are TGCGCCAGCAGCCGAGCTCCTTCCTCCTACAATGAGCAGTTCTTC. Protein product: CASSRAPSSYNEQFF.

The V and J genes are TRBV10-2 and TRBJ2-5; D is possibly TRBD1 (5 bases). The V gene's germline CDR1 is WSHSY and CDR2 SAAADI. This CDR3 has 13 amino acids. V was shortened by 4 bases and J by 5 bases, with 11 bases between the two germline ends. In DNA form, the CDR3 reads TGCGCCAGCAGTGGGGCAGGGTGGGAGACCCAGTACTTC. Translated, it gives CASSGAGWETQYF.

This chain joins TRBV6-5 and TRBJ2-1, with a tentative D call TRBD1 (5 bases). The CDR3 loop spans 15 amino acids. In germline, CDR1 is MNHEY, CDR2 SVGAGI. Trimming stripped 3 bases from V and 0 bases from J, with 9 bases between. The CDR3 region has the DNA TGTGCCAGCAGTTATCGACAGAGCTCCTACAATGAGCAGTTCTTC. Its translation is CASSYRQSSYNEQFF.

In its sample, this clone was seen a few times. The chain has TRBV7-2 and TRBJ1-6; D gene unclear. Germline CDR1 SGHTA, CDR2 FQGNSA. The CDR3 spans 15 residues. V lost 1 base to trimming and J lost 7 bases, with 11 bases between them. The CDR3, as DNA: TGTGCCAGCAGCTTAGGTACTGGTTTGAATTCACCCCTCCACTTT. It specifies CASSLGTGLNSPLHF.

Relative to its sample, this clone is medium-sized. The gene calls are TRBV7-9 and TRBJ1-1; D is unresolved. Trimming left V 5 bases short and J 7 bases short, with 14 bases between. This CDR3 comprises 13 residues. From germline, CDR1 is SEHNR and CDR2 FQNEAQ (reference sequence). The CDR3, as DNA: TGTGCCAGCAGCGGAACGCCAAATAATGAAGCTTTCTTT. Amino acid sequence: CASSGTPNNEAFF.